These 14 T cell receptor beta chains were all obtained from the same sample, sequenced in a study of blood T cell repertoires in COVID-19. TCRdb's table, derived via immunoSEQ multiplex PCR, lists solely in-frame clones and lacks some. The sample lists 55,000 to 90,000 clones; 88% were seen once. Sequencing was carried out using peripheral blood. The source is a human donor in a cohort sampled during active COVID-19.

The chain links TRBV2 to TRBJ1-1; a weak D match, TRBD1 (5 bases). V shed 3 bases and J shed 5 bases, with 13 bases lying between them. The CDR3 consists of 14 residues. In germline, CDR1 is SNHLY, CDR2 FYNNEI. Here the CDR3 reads CASSDGGGRTEAFF. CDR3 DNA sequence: TGTGCCAGCAGTGATGGGGGGGGAAGAACTGAAGCTTTCTTT.

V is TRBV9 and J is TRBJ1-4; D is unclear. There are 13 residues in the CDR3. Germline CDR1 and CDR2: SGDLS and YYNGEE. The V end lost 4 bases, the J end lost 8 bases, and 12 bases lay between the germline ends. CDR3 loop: CASSPPVGEKLFF. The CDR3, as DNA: TGTGCCAGCAGCCCCCCGGTCGGGGAAAAACTGTTTTTT.

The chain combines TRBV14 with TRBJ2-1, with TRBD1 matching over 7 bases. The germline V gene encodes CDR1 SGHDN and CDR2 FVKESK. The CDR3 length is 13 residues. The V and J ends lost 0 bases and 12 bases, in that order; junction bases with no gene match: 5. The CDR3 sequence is CASSQDWQGVQFF. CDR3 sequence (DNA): TGTGCCAGCAGCCAAGATTGGCAGGGGGTGCAGTTCTTC.

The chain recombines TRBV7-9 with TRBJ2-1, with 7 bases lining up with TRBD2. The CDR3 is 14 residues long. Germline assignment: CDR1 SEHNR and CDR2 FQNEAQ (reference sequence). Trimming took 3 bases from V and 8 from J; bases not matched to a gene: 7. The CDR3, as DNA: TGTGCCAGCAGCTTTGGACTAGACCGGGATGAGCAGTTCTTC. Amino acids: CASSFGLDRDEQFF. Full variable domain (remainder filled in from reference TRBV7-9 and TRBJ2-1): DTGVSQNPRHKITKRGQNVTFRCDPISEHNRLYWYRQTLGQGPEFLTYFQNEAQLEKSRLLSDRFSAERPKGSFSTLEIQRTEQGDSAMYLCASSFGLDRDEQFFGPGTRLTVL.

CDR3 protein: CASSLQRGTDTQYF. CDR3 sequence (DNA): TGTGCCAGCAGCTTACAGCGGGGGACAGATACGCAGTATTTT. The chain carries TRBV11-2 and TRBJ2-3, with 8 bases matching TRBD2. This CDR3 has 14 amino acids. The germline V gene has CDR1 SGHAT and CDR2 FQNNGV. J lost 3 bases, V lost 2 bases, and 1 base had no gene match. Looking up the rest from reference TRBV11-2 and TRBJ2-3 gives the full variable domain: EAGVAQSPRYKIIEKRQSVAFWCNPISGHATLYWYQQILGQGPKLLIQFQNNGVVDDSQLPKDRFSAERLKGVDSTLKIQPAKLEDSAVYLCASSLQRGTDTQYFGPGTRLTVL.

The CDR3 region is CASSASHGGEGGYTF. CDR3 bases: TGTGCCAGCAGCGCTTCCCACGGGGGAGAGGGTGGCTACACCTTC. The chain has TRBV9 and TRBJ1-2, with D possibly TRBD1 on 5 matching bases. The length of the CDR3 is 15 residues. The V and J ends lost 3 bases and 7 bases respectively, with 19 bases between them. Germline loops: CDR1 SGDLS, CDR2 YYNGEE.

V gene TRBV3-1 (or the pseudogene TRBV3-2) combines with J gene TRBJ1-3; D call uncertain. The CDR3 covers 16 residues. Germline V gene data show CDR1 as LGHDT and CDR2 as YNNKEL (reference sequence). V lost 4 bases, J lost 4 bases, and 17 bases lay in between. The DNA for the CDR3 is TGTGCCAGCAGCCGAGACCCTCGGGAATCCGGAAACACCATATATTTT. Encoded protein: CASSRDPRESGNTIYF.

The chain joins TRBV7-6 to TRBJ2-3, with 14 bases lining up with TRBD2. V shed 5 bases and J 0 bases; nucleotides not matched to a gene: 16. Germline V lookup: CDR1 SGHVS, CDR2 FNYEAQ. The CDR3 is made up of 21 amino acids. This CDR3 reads CASSRRLPGLAGDSSTDTQYF. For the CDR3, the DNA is TGTGCCAGCAGCCGCAGACTCCCGGGACTAGCGGGAGATTCGAGCACAGATACGCAGTATTTT.

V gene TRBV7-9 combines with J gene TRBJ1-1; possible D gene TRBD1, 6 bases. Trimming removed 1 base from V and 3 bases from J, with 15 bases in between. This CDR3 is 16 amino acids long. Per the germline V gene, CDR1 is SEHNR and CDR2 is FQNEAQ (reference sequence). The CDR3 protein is CASSLVQGGMDTEAFF. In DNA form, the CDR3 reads TGTGCCAGCAGCTTAGTACAGGGCGGTATGGACACTGAAGCTTTCTTT.

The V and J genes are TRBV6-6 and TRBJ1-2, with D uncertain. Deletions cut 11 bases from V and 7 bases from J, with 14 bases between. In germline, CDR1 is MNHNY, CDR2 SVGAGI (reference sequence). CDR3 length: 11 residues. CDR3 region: CAVSGTVGYTF. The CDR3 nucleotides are TGTGCCGTCTCCGGAACAGTTGGCTACACCTTC.

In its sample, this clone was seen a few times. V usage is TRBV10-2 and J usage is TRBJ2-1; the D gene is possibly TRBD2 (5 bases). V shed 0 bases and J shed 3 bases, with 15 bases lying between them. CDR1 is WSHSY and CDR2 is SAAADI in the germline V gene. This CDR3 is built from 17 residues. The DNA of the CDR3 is TGCGCCAGCAGTGAGTCGATTCAGGAGACTAACTACAATGAGCAGTTCTTC. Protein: CASSESIQETNYNEQFF.

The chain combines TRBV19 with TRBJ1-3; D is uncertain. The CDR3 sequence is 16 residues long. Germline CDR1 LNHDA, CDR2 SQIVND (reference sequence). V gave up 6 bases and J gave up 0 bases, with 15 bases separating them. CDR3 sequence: CASRRFGDSSGNTIYF. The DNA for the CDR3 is TGTGCCAGTAGGAGGTTTGGCGATAGCTCTGGAAACACCATATATTTT.

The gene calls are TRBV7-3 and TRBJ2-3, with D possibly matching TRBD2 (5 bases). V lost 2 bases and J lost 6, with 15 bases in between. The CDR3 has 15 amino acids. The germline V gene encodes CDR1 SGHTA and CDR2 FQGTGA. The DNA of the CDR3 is TGTGCCAGCAGCTTAGACGGCCGGCGGAGGGATACGCAGTATTTT. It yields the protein CASSLDGRRRDTQYF.

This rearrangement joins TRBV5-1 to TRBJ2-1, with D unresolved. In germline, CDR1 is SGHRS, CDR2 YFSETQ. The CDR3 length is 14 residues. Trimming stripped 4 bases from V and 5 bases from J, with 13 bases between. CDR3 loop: CASSPTSLDNEQFF. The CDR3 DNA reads TGCGCCAGCAGCCCAACGTCCCTAGACAATGAGCAGTTCTTC.